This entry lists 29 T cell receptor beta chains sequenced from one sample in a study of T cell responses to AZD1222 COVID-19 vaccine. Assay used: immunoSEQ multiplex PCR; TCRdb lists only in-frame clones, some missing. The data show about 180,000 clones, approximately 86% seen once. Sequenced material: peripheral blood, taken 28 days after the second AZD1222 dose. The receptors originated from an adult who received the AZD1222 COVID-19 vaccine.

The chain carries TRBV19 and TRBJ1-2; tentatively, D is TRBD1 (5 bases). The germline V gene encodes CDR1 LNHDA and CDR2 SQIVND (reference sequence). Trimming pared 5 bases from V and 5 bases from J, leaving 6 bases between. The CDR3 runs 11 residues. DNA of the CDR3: TGTGCCAGTAGTCCAGGGTATGGCTACACCTTC. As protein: CASSPGYGYTF.

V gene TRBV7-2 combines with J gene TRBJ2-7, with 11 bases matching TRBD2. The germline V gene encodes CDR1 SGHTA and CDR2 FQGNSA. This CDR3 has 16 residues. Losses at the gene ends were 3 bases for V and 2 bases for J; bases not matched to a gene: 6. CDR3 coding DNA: TGTGCCAGCAGCTTCCCACTAGCGGGGGATCCCTACGAGCAGTACTTC. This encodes CASSFPLAGDPYEQYF.

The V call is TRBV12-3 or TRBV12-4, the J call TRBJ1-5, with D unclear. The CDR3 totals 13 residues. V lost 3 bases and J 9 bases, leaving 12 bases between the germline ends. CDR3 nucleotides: TGTGCCAGCAGTTTCGGTGGTGTTGGGCCCCAGCATTTT. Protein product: CASSFGGVGPQHF.

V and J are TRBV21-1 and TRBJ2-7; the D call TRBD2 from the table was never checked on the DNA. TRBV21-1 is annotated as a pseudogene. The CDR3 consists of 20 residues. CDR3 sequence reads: CASSKGVGWTSGGVTYEQYF. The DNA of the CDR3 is TGTGCCAGCAGCAAAGGCGTAGGGTGGACTAGCGGGGGAGTTACCTACGAGCAGTACTTC.

The CDR3 nucleotides are TGTGCCAGCAGTCGCCCGAGAAACACCATATATTTT. Residues: CASSRPRNTIYF. The rearrangement uses TRBV6-6 and TRBJ1-3; D gene ambiguous. The germline V gene encodes CDR1 MNHNY and CDR2 SVGAGI (reference sequence). Trimming left V 5 bases short and J 5 bases short, with 7 bases between. The CDR3 extends over 12 amino acids.

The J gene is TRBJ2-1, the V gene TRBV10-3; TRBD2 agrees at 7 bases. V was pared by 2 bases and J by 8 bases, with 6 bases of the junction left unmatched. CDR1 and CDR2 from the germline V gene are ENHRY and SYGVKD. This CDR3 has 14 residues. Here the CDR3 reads CAISERSGADEQFF. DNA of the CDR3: TGTGCCATCAGTGAGCGGAGCGGGGCGGATGAGCAGTTCTTC.

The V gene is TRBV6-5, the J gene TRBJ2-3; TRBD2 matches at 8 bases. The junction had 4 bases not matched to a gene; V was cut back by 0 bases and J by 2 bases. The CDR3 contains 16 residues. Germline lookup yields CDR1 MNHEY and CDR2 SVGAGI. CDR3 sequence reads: CASSYSAGGSTDTQYF. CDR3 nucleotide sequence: TGTGCCAGCAGTTACTCGGCGGGGGGTTCCACAGATACGCAGTATTTT.

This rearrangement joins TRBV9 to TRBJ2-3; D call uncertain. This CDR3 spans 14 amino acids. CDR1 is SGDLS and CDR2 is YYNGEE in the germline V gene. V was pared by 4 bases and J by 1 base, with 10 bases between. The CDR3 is CASSPTVGTDTQYF. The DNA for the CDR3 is TGTGCCAGCAGCCCCACCGTGGGCACAGATACGCAGTATTTT.

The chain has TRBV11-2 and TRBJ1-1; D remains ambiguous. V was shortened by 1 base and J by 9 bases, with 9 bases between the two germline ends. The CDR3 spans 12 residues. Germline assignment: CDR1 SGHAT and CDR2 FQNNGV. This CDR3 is CASSLASNKAFF. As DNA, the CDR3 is TGTGCCAGCAGCTTAGCCAGTAACAAAGCTTTCTTT.

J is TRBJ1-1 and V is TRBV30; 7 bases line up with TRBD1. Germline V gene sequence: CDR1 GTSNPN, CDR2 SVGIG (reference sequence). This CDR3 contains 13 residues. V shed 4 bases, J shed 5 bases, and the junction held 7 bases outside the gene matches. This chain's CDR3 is CAWNLDRDTEAFF. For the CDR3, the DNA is TGTGCCTGGAACCTCGACAGGGATACTGAAGCTTTCTTT. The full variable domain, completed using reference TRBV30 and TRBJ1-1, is SQTIHQWPATLVQPVGSPLSLECTVEGTSNPNLYWYRQAAGRGLQLLFYSVGIGQISSEVPQNLSASRPQDRQFILSSKKLLLSDSGFYLCAWNLDRDTEAFFGQGTRLTVV.

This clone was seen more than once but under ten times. CDR3 amino acids: CASSLGDSSTSPLHF. The CDR3 nucleotides are TGTGCCAGCAGCTTAGGGGACAGCTCAACTTCACCCCTCCACTTT. The genes are TRBV7-8 and TRBJ1-6; 7 bases map to TRBD1. The CDR3 extends over 15 amino acids. Germline CDR1 reads SGHVS; CDR2 reads FQNEAQ. Unmatched junction bases numbered 6, after V lost 1 base and J lost 9 bases.

In DNA, the CDR3 is TGTGCCAGCAGTTACGTGAGCGGCGGGCCAGATACGCAGTATTTT. It is translated as CASSYVSGGPDTQYF. The V call is TRBV6-6, the J call TRBJ2-3; maybe TRBD2 (5 bases). There are 15 residues in the CDR3. CDR1 and CDR2 (germline): MNHNY, SVGAGI (reference sequence). V was clipped by 2 bases and J by 4 bases, with 13 bases between them.

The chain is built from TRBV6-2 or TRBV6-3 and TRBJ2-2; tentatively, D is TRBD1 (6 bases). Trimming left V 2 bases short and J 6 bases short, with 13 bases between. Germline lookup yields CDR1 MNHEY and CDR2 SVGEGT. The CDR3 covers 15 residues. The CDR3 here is CASSYGTSIPGELFF. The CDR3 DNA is TGTGCCAGCAGTTACGGGACAAGCATTCCCGGGGAGCTGTTTTTT.

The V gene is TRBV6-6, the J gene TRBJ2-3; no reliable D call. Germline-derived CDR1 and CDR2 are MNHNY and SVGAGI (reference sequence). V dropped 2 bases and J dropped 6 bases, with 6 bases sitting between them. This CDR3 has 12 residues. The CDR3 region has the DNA TGTGCCAGCAGTTACGCCGGCGATACGCAGTATTTT. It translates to CASSYAGDTQYF.

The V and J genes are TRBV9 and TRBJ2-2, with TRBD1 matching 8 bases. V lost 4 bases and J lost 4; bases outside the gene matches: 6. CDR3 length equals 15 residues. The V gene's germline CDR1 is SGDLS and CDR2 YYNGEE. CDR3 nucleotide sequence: TGTGCCAGCAGCAACCTCCAGGGGGCCACCGGGGAGCTGTTTTTT. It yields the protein CASSNLQGATGELFF. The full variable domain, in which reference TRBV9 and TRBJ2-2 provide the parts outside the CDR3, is DSGVTQTPKHLITATGQRVTLRCSPRSGDLSVYWYQQSLDQGLQFLIQYYNGEERAKGNILERFSAQQFPDLHSELNLSSLELGDSALYFCASSNLQGATGELFFGEGSRLTVL.

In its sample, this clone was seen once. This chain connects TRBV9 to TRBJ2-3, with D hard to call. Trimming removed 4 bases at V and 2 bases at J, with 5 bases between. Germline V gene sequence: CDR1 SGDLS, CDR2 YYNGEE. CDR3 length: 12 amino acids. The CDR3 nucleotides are TGTGCCAGCAGCCCAAACACAGATACGCAGTATTTT. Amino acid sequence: CASSPNTDTQYF. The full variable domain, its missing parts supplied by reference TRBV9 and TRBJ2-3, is DSGVTQTPKHLITATGQRVTLRCSPRSGDLSVYWYQQSLDQGLQFLIQYYNGEERAKGNILERFSAQQFPDLHSELNLSSLELGDSALYFCASSPNTDTQYFGPGTRLTVL.

The CDR3 reads CASSSGTAVNYGYTF. For the CDR3, the DNA is TGTGCCAGCAGTTCCGGGACAGCCGTTAACTATGGCTACACCTTC. This chain joins TRBV6-2 or TRBV6-3 and TRBJ1-2, with 7 bases aligning to TRBD1. From germline, CDR1 is MNHEY and CDR2 SVGEGT. The V and J ends lost 4 bases and 1 base, in that order; junction bases with no gene match: 6. The CDR3 spans 15 residues.

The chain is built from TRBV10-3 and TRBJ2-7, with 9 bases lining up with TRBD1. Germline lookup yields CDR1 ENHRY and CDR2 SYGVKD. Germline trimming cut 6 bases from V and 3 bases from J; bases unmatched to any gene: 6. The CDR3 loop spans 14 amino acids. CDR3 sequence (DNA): TGTGCCATCAGGGCTCGGGACAGGGACTACGAGCAGTACTTC. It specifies CAIRARDRDYEQYF.

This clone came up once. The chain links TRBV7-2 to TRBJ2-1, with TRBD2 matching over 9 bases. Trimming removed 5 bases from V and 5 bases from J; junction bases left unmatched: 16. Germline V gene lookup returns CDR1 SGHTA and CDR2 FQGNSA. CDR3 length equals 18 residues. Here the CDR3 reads CASSPPSWTSAPNNEQFF. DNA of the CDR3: TGTGCCAGCAGCCCACCTTCATGGACTAGCGCCCCGAACAATGAGCAGTTCTTC.

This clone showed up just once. The CDR3 DNA is TGTGCCAGCAGCGCCCGGACAGGGGCTTTTAACACTGAAGCTTTCTTT. It specifies CASSARTGAFNTEAFF. The chain uses TRBV7-9 and TRBJ1-1; the match to TRBD1 covers 9 bases. Losses at the gene ends were 5 bases for V and 2 bases for J; bases not matched to a gene: 9. There are 16 residues in the CDR3. Looked up from germline, CDR1 is SEHNR and CDR2 is FQNEAQ (reference sequence).

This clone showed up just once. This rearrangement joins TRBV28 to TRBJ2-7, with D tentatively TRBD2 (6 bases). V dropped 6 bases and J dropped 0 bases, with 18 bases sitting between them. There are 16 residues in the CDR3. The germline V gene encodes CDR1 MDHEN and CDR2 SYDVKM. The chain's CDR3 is CASSSGGVSGSYEQYF. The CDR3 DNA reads TGTGCCAGCAGCTCAGGAGGGGTTTCGGGCTCCTACGAGCAGTACTTC.

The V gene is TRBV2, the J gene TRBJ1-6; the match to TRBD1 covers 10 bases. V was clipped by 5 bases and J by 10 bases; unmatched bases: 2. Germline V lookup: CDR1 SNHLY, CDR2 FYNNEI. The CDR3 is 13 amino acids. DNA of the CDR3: TGTGCCAGCAGTAGGGGACAGGGGTCACCCCTCCACTTT. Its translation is CASSRGQGSPLHF.

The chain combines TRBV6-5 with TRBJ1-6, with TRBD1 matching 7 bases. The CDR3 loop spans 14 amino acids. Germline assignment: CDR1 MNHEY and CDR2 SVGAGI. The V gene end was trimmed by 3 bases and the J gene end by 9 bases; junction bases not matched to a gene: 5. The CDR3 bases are TGTGCCAGCAGTTATTCACAGGGGTTTTCACCCCTCCACTTT. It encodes CASSYSQGFSPLHF.

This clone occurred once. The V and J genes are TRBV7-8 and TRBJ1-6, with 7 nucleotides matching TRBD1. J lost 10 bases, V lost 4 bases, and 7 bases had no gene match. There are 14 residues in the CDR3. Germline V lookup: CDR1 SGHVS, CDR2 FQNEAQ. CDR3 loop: CASSSGGLGSPLHF. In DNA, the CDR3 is TGTGCCAGCAGCTCAGGGGGTTTGGGGTCACCCCTCCACTTT.

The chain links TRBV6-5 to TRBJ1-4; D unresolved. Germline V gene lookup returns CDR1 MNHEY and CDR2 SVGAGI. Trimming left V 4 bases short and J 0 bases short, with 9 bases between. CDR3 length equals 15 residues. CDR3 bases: TGTGCCAGCAGTTTCTCCGTTCCAACTAATGAAAAACTGTTTTTT. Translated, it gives CASSFSVPTNEKLFF.

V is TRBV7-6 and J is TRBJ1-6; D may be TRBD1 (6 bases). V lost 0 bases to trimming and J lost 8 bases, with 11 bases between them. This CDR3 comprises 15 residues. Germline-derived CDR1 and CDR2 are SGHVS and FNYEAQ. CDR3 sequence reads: CASSLASRGYSPLHF. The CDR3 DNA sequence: TGTGCCAGCAGCTTAGCGTCCAGGGGTTATTCACCCCTCCACTTT.

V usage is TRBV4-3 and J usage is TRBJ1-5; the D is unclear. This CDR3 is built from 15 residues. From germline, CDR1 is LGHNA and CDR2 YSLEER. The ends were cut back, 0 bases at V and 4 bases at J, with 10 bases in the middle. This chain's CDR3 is CASSQEGGANQPQHF. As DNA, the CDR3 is TGCGCCAGCAGCCAAGAAGGAGGAGCGAATCAGCCCCAGCATTTT.

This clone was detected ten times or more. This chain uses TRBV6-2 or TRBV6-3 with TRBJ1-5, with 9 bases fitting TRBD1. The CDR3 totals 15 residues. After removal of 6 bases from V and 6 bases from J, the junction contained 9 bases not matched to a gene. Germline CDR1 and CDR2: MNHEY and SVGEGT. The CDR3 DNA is TGTGCCAGCAGCCACGGGGACAGGGATTCTCAGCCCCAGCATTTT. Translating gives CASSHGDRDSQPQHF.

The CDR3 loop is CAISVGTGGRTNYGYTF. The CDR3 DNA follows: TGTGCCATCAGTGTAGGGACAGGGGGGCGGACTAACTATGGCTACACCTTC. This chain connects TRBV10-3 to TRBJ1-2, with 11 bases lining up with TRBD1. The CDR3 loop spans 17 amino acids. Unmatched junction bases numbered 7, after V lost 4 bases and J lost 0 bases. Germline CDR1 reads ENHRY; CDR2 reads SYGVKD.